This T cell receptor (beta chain) was profiled in a study of shared clonotypes between healthy human individuals. Study as a whole: Researchers drew samples from a couple of women and a few men aged 18 to 49.

As regards this clone: Its antigen is still unknown. The sample contains more than one DNA sequence encoding this CDR3.

The naive CD8 fraction comprised CD45RO-negative cells positively selected for CCR7 and excluded terminally differentiated effector memory CD45RA+ cells. Donors, without exception, were Caucasian adults residing in Nashville, Tennessee. Study-wide findings and caveats: When compared with the clonotypes that were shared by all four sorted-subset donors, the non-shared clonotypes turned out to have lower generation probabilities.

Germline CDR1 reads PRHDT; CDR2 reads FYEKMQ (reference sequence). CDR3 length equals 12 residues. V lost 0 bases to trimming and J lost 3 bases, with 3 bases between them. Using immunoSEQ multiplex PCR, the repertoire was profiled, and TCRdb retains in-frame clones only, with some absent. Found here are millions of clones, less than 95% of them singletons; the top ten hold 1% to 1.3%. Sequenced: naive CD8+ T cells sorted from blood. The chain links TRBV13 to TRBJ2-7; D call uncertain. This TCR was sampled from a man in his late teens or twenties in good health. The CDR3 region is CASSLGRYEQYF. The CDR3 nucleotides read TGTGCCAGCAGCTTAGGCCGCTACGAGCAGTACTTC.